The next 24 T cell receptor beta chains were all read from a single sample in a study of cytomegalovirus exposure and HLA in healthy donors. PCR used 60 Vbeta primers and 13 Jbeta primers. Only in-frame clones appear in the TCRdb table, and some are missing; sequencing was by immunoSEQ multiplex PCR. The repertoire shows about 130,000 clones; the top ten hold around 1.6%. Sequencing was performed on PBMCs. The receptors shown here come from a woman aged 35 to 49 in good health and CMV-seropositive.

The rearrangement joins TRBV2 to TRBJ2-3; 12 bases match TRBD2. Germline loops: CDR1 SNHLY, CDR2 FYNNEI. This CDR3 has 16 residues. V was pared by 5 bases and J by 14 bases, with 17 bases of the junction left unmatched. CDR3 region: CASSPPTSGSQTRGYF. CDR3 nucleotides: TGTGCCAGCAGTCCCCCGACTAGCGGGAGCCAGACACGTGGGTATTTT.

This chain uses TRBV15 with TRBJ2-1; TRBD2 agrees at 10 bases. Germline lookup yields CDR1 LNHNV and CDR2 YYDKDF (reference sequence). CDR3 length equals 17 residues. J lost 6 bases, V lost 1 base, and 9 bases had no gene match. Written as DNA, the CDR3 is TGTGCCACCAGCAGAGTTGGTAGCGGGAGGAGGCCCAATGAGCAGTTCTTC. Amino acids: CATSRVGSGRRPNEQFF.

The chain joins TRBV7-2 to TRBJ2-5; a possible D gene is TRBD1 (6 bases). Germline lookup yields CDR1 SGHTA and CDR2 FQGNSA. The V end lost 4 bases, the J end lost 5 bases, and 17 bases lay between the germline ends. The length of the CDR3 is 15 residues. In DNA, the CDR3 is TGTGCCAGCAGCTCCATGACAGGCTCGGTGGAGACCCAGTACTTC. Residues: CASSSMTGSVETQYF.

The genes are TRBV4-1 and TRBJ2-3, with D possibly matching TRBD2 (5 bases). V was pared by 7 bases and J by 1 base, with 12 bases between. The CDR3 length is 14 residues. Per germline, CDR1 MGHRA and CDR2 YSYEKL. The CDR3 bases are TGCGCCAGCACAGCGGAGAGGGGCACAGATACGCAGTATTTT. Translation gives CASTAERGTDTQYF.

This rearrangement joins TRBV6-6 to TRBJ2-7; 9 bases line up with TRBD1. Trimming took 3 bases from V and 4 from J; bases not matched to a gene: 7. The germline gives CDR1 MNHNY, CDR2 SVGAGI (reference sequence). This CDR3 is 15 amino acids long. The CDR3 here is CASSYPDRGRYEQYF. The CDR3 nucleotides read TGTGCCAGCAGTTATCCGGACAGGGGCAGATACGAGCAGTACTTC.

V is TRBV29-1 and J is TRBJ1-3; D ambiguous. V was cut by 4 bases and J by 0 bases, with 10 bases left in between. The CDR3 is 14 residues long. Germline values: CDR1 SQVTM, CDR2 ANQGSEA. The CDR3 DNA is TGCAGCGTTGCGACACTTTTCTCTGGAAACACCATATATTTT. This translates into CSVATLFSGNTIYF.

V usage is TRBV15 and J usage is TRBJ2-5; maybe TRBD2 (6 bases). The assigned J gene may be wrong: the sequence end matches TRBJ2-7 better. CDR3 size: 14 residues. Germline CDR1 and CDR2: LNHNV and YYDKDF (reference sequence). CDR3 residues: CATAEGRGSYEQYF. CDR3 DNA sequence: TGTGCCACCGCGGAGGGGCGGGGTTCCTACGAGCAGTACTTC.

The chain carries TRBV7-9 and TRBJ2-4; possible D gene TRBD1, 5 bases. Trimming left V 3 bases short and J 7 bases short, with 19 bases between. The CDR3 loop spans 16 amino acids. Germline CDR1 reads SEHNR; CDR2 reads FQNEAQ (reference sequence). The CDR3 DNA follows: TGTGCCAGCAGCTTCGGAATTCCAGGGTTACCGAACATTCAGTACTTC. Residues: CASSFGIPGLPNIQYF.

The V and J genes are TRBV18 and TRBJ1-1; D is unclear. V gave up 9 bases and J gave up 0 bases, with 11 bases separating them. The CDR3 is made up of 13 amino acids. Germline V gives CDR1 KGHSH, CDR2 LQKENI. CDR3 sequence reads: CASTRDLNTEAFF. CDR3 coding DNA: TGTGCCAGTACTAGGGATTTGAACACTGAAGCTTTCTTT.

The chain's CDR3 is CASSSGSPNQPQHF. Written as DNA, the CDR3 is TGTGCCAGCAGTTCAGGGTCCCCCAATCAGCCCCAGCATTTT. This chain connects TRBV28 to TRBJ1-5, with TRBD1 as a possible D gene (5 bases). The CDR3 contains 14 residues. V dropped 4 bases and J dropped 3 bases, with 10 bases sitting between them. Germline V lookup: CDR1 MDHEN, CDR2 SYDVKM.

This chain uses TRBV9 with TRBJ2-5; 14 bases agree with TRBD2. J lost 5 bases, V lost 3 bases, and 12 bases had no gene match. The CDR3 runs 18 residues. CDR1 and CDR2 from the germline V gene are SGDLS and YYNGEE. The CDR3, as DNA: TGTGCCAGCAGCGGGGGGTCGACTAGCGGGAGGGCCTTGGAGACCCAGTACTTC. Translating it yields CASSGGSTSGRALETQYF.

V is TRBV6-1 and J is TRBJ2-3, with D unclear. V was pared by 2 bases and J by 10 bases, with 10 bases between. From germline, CDR1 is MNHNS and CDR2 SASEGT. The CDR3 covers 12 residues. The CDR3 here is CASSELGFAQYF. Written as DNA, the CDR3 is TGTGCCAGCAGTGAACTTGGCTTTGCGCAGTATTTT.

The chain employs TRBV5-1 and TRBJ2-3; 8 bases are shared with TRBD2. The germline gives CDR1 SGHRS, CDR2 YFSETQ. The CDR3 extends over 14 amino acids. The ends lost 4 bases at V and 5 bases at J; junction bases unmatched: 6. CDR3 region: CASSTSGSRDTQYF. The DNA for the CDR3 is TGCGCCAGCAGCACAAGCGGGAGTAGAGATACGCAGTATTTT.

V and J are TRBV5-1 and TRBJ1-1, with no clear D. The V and J ends lost 1 base and 6 bases respectively, with 7 bases between them. This CDR3 spans 12 amino acids. CDR1 and CDR2 (germline): SGHRS, YFSETQ. The CDR3 reads CASSLNRAEAFF. The DNA for the CDR3 is TGCGCCAGCAGCTTGAATCGGGCTGAAGCTTTCTTT.

J is TRBJ2-7 and V is TRBV2; D is possibly TRBD2 (6 bases). V was cut by 7 bases and J by 7 bases, with 11 bases left in between. CDR1 SNHLY and CDR2 FYNNEI come from the germline V gene. The CDR3 totals 11 residues. CDR3 protein: CASNTAGEQYF. Here the CDR3 DNA reads TGTGCCAGCAATACCGCGGGGGAGCAGTACTTC.

The chain uses TRBV9 and TRBJ1-4, with a tentative D call TRBD1 (6 bases). Looked up from germline, CDR1 is SGDLS and CDR2 is YYNGEE. Deletions cut 4 bases from V and 4 bases from J, with 11 bases between. The CDR3 loop spans 14 amino acids. This CDR3 is CASSLGQSNEKLFF. The CDR3 DNA sequence: TGTGCCAGCAGCCTCGGACAGAGTAATGAAAAACTGTTTTTT.

V usage is TRBV13 and J usage is TRBJ2-7; TRBD1 is a possible D gene (5 bases). Per germline, CDR1 PRHDT and CDR2 FYEKMQ (reference sequence). The CDR3 is 17 residues long. V lost 2 bases to trimming and J lost 4 bases, with 21 bases between them. The CDR3 reads CASSLRTQTEGRYEQYF. CDR3 DNA: TGTGCCAGCAGCTTACGGACCCAGACAGAAGGAAGATACGAGCAGTACTTC.

The chain uses TRBV29-1 and TRBJ2-7; D remains unclear. The germline V and J ends were trimmed by 0 bases and 4 bases, with 7 bases remaining between them. The CDR3 has 12 amino acids. Germline values: CDR1 SQVTM, CDR2 ANQGSEA. The CDR3 sequence: CSVEDGSYEQYF. DNA of the CDR3: TGCAGCGTTGAAGATGGCAGTTACGAGCAGTACTTC.

The rearrangement joins TRBV5-5 to TRBJ2-7; D unresolved. Germline V gives CDR1 SGHKS, CDR2 YYEKEE (reference sequence). The CDR3 has 13 amino acids. The V end lost 0 bases, the J end lost 2 bases, and 6 bases lay between the germline ends. CDR3 DNA sequence: TGTGCCAGCAGCTTGGACAGAGCCTACGAGCAGTACTTC. Protein sequence: CASSLDRAYEQYF.

V is TRBV5-1 and J is TRBJ2-5, with 8 positions matching TRBD2. The trim removed 1 base at V and 5 bases at J, leaving 4 bases unmatched. From germline, CDR1 is SGHRS and CDR2 YFSETQ. The CDR3 length is 14 residues. This CDR3 is CASSLNAGGETQYF. The CDR3 DNA sequence: TGCGCCAGCAGCTTGAATGCGGGAGGCGAGACCCAGTACTTC.

The V call is TRBV7-2, the J call TRBJ2-2; 7 positions agree with TRBD1. CDR3 size: 16 residues. V gave up 1 base and J gave up 0 bases; unmatched junction bases: 2. Germline CDR1 SGHTA, CDR2 FQGNSA. CDR3 coding DNA: TGTGCCAGCAGCTTAGTGGGGACAGCGAACACCGGGGAGCTGTTTTTT. This gives the protein CASSLVGTANTGELFF.

The chain joins TRBV29-1 to TRBJ2-3; TRBD2 is a possible D gene (6 bases). The germline V gene has CDR1 SQVTM and CDR2 ANQGSEA. With 8 bases removed from V and 2 bases from J, the gap between germline ends came to 23 bases. This CDR3 is built from 16 residues. The CDR3 spells CSSAGARGASTDTQYF. In DNA, the CDR3 is TGCAGCTCCGCAGGCGCGCGGGGAGCATCCACAGATACGCAGTATTTT.

The V gene is TRBV29-1, the J gene TRBJ2-7, with TRBD1 as a possible D gene (5 bases). Germline V gene data show CDR1 as SQVTM and CDR2 as ANQGSEA. Trimming cost V 1 base and J 3 bases, with 10 bases left between them. The CDR3 runs 13 residues. CDR3 coding DNA: TGCAGCGTTGAAGGCGCAGGGCACTACGAGCAGTACTTC. It yields the protein CSVEGAGHYEQYF.

V gene TRBV4-1 combines with J gene TRBJ2-7; maybe TRBD1 (6 bases). The CDR3 totals 10 residues. Germline V gene sequence: CDR1 MGHRA, CDR2 YSYEKL. Here the CDR3 reads CASSRGVGGV. The CDR3, as DNA: TGCGCCAGCAGCCGTGGAGTAGGGGGTGTT.